What follows is one T cell receptor beta chain and its context. Clones were sequenced by immunoSEQ multiplex PCR, and TCRdb holds only the in-frame ones, with some missing. Of 88,000 or so clones listed, approximately 90% are singletons. Germline lookup yields CDR1 SGDLS and CDR2 YYNGEE. The CDR3 is 15 amino acids. Trimming stripped 2 bases from V and 10 bases from J, with 18 bases between. The sample originates from a study of T cells after somatic rescue of genetic block. Sequencing was done on a sample of peripheral blood mononuclear cells (PBMCs). The TCR was taken from a woman between 18 and 30 years old. The chain has TRBV9 and TRBJ1-4; D remains ambiguous. CDR3 residues: CASSVVGPGHGKLFF. Written as DNA, the CDR3 is TGTGCCAGCAGCGTTGTTGGCCCCGGCCATGGAAAACTGTTTTTT.